This note documents a single T cell receptor beta chain sequence. Its antigen is unidentified. This specimen comes from a study of cytomegalovirus exposure and HLA in healthy donors. Overall study results and limits: The investigators catalogued 160 or so TCR beta chains as cytomegalovirus-associated.

Each of the donors was a healthy bone marrow donor. A multiplex PCR was run with 60 Vbeta primers and 13 Jbeta primers. TCRdb keeps only in-frame clones here, not all; method: immunoSEQ multiplex PCR. The sample yields 150,000 to 200,000 clones, about 88% seen once. Trimming stripped 6 bases from V and 3 bases from J, with 12 bases between. CDR1 is SNHLY, CDR2 FYNNEI, per germline. This CDR3 is built from 14 residues. The sample consisted of PBMCs. The V gene is TRBV2, the J gene TRBJ2-4, with a possible D match to TRBD1 (5 bases). The sequence came from a girl under three years old in good health and CMV-seronegative. CDR3 amino acids: CASRLQENKNIQYF. The CDR3 coding sequence is TGTGCCAGCAGGTTACAGGAAAACAAAAACATTCAGTACTTC.